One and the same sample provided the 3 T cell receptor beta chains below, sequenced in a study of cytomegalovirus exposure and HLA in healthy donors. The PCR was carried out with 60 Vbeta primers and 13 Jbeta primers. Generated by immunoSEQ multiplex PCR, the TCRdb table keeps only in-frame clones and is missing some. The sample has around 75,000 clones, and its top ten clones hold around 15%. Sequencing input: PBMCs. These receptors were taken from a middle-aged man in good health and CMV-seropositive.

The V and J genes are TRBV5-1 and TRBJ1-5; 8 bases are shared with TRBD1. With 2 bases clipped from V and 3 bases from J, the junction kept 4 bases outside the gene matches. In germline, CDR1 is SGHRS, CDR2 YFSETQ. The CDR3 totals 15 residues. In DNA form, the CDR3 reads TGCGCCAGCAGCTTCGGACAGGGTGCCAATCAGCCCCAGCATTTT. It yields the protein CASSFGQGANQPQHF.

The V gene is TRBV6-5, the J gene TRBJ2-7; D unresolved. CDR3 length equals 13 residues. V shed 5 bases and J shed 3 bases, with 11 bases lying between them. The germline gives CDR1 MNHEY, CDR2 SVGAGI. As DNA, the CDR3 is TGTGCCAGCAGTCCCGGAGCCAGCTACGAGCAGTACTTC. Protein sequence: CASSPGASYEQYF.

In DNA form, the CDR3 reads TGCGCCAGCAGCGGTACAGGCTTCTCGGAGACCCAGTACTTC. Translating it yields CASSGTGFSETQYF. This sequence joins TRBV5-1 and TRBJ2-5; TRBD1 might be the D (5 bases). CDR3 length equals 14 residues. V lost 4 bases to trimming and J lost 5 bases, with 15 bases between them. In germline, CDR1 is SGHRS, CDR2 YFSETQ.